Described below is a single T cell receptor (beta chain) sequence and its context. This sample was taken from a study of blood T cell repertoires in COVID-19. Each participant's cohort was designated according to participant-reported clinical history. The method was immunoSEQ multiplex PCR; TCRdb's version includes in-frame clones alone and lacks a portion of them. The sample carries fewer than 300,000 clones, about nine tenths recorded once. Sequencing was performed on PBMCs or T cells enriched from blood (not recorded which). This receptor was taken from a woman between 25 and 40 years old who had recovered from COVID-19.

The CDR3 nucleotides are TGTGCCAGCAGCTTACCGGGACAGGGGGTTGGGGAGCAGTTCTTC. The encoded protein is CASSLPGQGVGEQFF. The rearrangement links TRBV11-2 to TRBJ2-1, with 11 bases fitting TRBD1. CDR1 is SGHAT and CDR2 is FQNNGV in the germline V gene. There are 15 residues in the CDR3. Trimming at V came to 2 bases and at J to 10 bases, leaving 7 bases not matched to a gene.